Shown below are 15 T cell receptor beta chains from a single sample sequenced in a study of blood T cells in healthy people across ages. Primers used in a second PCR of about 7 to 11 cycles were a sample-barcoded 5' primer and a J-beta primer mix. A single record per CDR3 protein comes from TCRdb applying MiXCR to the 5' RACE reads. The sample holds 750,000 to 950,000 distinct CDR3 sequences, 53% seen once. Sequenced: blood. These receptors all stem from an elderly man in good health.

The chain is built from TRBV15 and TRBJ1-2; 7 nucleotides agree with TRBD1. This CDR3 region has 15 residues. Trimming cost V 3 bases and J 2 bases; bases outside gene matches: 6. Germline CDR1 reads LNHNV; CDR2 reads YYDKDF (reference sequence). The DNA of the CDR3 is TGTGCCACCAGCAGGGAAGACAGGGTCAACTATGGCTACACCTTC. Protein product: CATSREDRVNYGYTF.

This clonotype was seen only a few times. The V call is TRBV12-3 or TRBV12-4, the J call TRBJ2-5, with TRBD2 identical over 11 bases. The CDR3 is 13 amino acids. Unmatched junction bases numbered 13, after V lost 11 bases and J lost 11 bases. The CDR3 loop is CACRPGLAAEQYF. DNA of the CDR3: TGTGCCTGTAGGCCGGGACTAGCGGCTGAGCAGTACTTC.

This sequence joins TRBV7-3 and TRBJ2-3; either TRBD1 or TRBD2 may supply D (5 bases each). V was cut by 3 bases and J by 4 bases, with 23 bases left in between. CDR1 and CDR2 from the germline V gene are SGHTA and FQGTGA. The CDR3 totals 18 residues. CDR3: CASSFWDGGQGKADTQYF. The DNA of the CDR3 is TGTGCCAGCAGCTTTTGGGACGGCGGGCAGGGAAAGGCAGATACGCAGTATTTT.

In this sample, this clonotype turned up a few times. The CDR3 sequence: CSVAVRQGGYGYTF. The CDR3 DNA is TGCAGCGTTGCCGTCAGACAGGGCGGCTATGGCTACACCTTC. This chain uses TRBV29-1 with TRBJ1-2; 7 nucleotides agree with TRBD1. Germline V gene sequence: CDR1 SQVTM, CDR2 ANQGSEA. The CDR3 contains 14 residues. V shed 4 bases and J 4 bases; nucleotides not matched to a gene: 9.

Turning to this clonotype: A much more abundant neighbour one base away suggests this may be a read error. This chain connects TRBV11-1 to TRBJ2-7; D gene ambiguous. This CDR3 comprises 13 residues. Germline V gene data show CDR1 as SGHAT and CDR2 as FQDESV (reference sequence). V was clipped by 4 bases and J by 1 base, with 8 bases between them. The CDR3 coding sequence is TGTGCCAGCAGCTCCGTCAGGTCCTACGAGCAGTACTTC. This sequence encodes CASSSVRSYEQYF.

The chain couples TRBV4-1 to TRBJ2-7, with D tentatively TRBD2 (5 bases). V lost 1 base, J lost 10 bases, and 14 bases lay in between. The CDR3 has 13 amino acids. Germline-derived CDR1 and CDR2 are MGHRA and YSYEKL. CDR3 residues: CASSQGILEAQYF. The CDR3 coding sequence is TGCGCCAGCAGCCAAGGTATTTTGGAGGCCCAGTACTTC.

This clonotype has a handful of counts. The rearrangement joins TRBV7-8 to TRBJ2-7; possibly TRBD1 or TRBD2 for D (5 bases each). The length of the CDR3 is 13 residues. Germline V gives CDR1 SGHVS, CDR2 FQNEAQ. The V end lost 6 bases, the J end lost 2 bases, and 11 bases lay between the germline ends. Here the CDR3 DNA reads TGTGCCAGCAGTCGGGGACGGACCTACGAGCAGTACTTC. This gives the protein CASSRGRTYEQYF.

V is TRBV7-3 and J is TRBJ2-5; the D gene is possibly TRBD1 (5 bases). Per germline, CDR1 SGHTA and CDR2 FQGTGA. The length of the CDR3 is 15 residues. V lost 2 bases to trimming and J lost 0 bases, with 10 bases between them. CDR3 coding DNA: TGTGCCAGCAGCTTACTGCCAGGGAACCAAGAGACCCAGTACTTC. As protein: CASSLLPGNQETQYF.

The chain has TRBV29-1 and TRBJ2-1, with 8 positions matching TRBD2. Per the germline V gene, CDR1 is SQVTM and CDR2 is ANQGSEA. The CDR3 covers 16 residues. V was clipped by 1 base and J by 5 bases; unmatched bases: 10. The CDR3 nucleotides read TGCAGCGTTGAAGGGGGGACTAGATTGGGAAACAATGAGCAGTTCTTC. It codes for CSVEGGTRLGNNEQFF.

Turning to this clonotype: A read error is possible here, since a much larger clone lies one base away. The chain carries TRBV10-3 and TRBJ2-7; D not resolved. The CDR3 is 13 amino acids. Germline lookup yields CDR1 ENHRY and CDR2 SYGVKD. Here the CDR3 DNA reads TGTGCCACCAGTCTTACCGAATACTACGAGCAGTACTTC. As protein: CATSLTEYYEQYF.

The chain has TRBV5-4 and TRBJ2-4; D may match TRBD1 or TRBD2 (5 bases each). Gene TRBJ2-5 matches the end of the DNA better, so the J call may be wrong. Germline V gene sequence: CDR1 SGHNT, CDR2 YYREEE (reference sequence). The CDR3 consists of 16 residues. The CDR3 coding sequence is TGTGCCAGCAGCACTCAAGGGGACCGGGGCTACGGGACCCAGTACTTC. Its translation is CASSTQGDRGYGTQYF.

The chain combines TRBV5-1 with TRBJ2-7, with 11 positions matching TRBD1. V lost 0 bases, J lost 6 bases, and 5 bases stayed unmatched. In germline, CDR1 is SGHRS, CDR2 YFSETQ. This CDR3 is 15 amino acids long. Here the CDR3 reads CASSLVSGQGVEQYF. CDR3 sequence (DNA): TGCGCCAGCAGCTTGGTCTCGGGACAGGGGGTCGAGCAGTACTTC. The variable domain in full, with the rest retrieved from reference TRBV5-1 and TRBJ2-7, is KAGVTQTPRYLIKTRGQQVTLSCSPISGHRSVSWYQQTPGQGLQFLFEYFSETQRNKGNFPGRFSGRQFSNSRSEMNVSTLELGDSALYLCASSLVSGQGVEQYFGPGTRLTVT.

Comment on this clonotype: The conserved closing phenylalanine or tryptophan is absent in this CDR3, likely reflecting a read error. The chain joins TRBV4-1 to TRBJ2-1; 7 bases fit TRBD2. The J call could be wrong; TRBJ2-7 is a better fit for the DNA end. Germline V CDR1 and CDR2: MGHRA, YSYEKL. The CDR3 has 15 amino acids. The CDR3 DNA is TGCGCCAGCAGCCAATCGGGAGGCGCCTACAATGAGCAGTACTTG. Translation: CASSQSGGAYNEQYL.

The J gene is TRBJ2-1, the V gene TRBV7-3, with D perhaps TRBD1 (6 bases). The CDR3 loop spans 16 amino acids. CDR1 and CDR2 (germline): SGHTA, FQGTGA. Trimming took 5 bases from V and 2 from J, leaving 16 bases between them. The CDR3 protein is CASSRGGPAAYNEQFF. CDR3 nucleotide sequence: TGTGCCAGCAGCCGTGGGGGCCCTGCGGCCTACAATGAGCAGTTCTTC. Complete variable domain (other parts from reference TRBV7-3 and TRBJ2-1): GAGVSQTPSNKVTEKGKYVELRCDPISGHTALYWYRQSLGQGPEFLIYFQGTGAADDSGLPNDRFFAVRPEGSVSTLKIQRTERGDSAVYLCASSRGGPAAYNEQFFGPGTRLTVL.

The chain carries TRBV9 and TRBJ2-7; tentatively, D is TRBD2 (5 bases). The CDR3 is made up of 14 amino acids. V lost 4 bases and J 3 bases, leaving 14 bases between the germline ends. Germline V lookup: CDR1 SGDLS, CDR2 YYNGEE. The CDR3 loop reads CASSPRGDVYEQYF. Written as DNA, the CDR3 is TGTGCCAGCAGCCCTCGGGGAGACGTCTACGAGCAGTACTTC.